The clone carrying this T cell receptor (beta chain) has only one observation. This CDR3 has 15 residues. Germline-derived CDR1 and CDR2 are MNHEY and SMNVEV (reference sequence). V lost 5 bases and J 3 bases, leaving 13 bases between the germline ends. The sample comes from a study of blood T cell repertoires in COVID-19. Study-level background: The origin of the acute and convalescent COVID-19 samples was the United States, Italy and Spain. The analysed material was cDNA or gDNA that came from T cells, B-cell-depleted T cells, or PBMCs.

Authors' processing steps: Amplification from reference gene primers served as the basis for estimated nucleated cell counts. Only in-frame clones appear in the TCRdb table, and some are missing; sequencing was by immunoSEQ multiplex PCR. V and J calls and clone size are as listed in that table; D and trimming were resolved from the DNA. The top ten hold 4.5% to 6% of the sample, which has 90,000 to 120,000 clones, roughly 92% seen once. This sequence originates from a man between 65 and 85 years old with acute or convalescent COVID-19. The chain carries TRBV27 and TRBJ1-4; D possibly corresponds to TRBD1 (6 bases). Material: peripheral blood. In DNA, the CDR3 is TGTGCCAGCAGTCGACTGACAGGAGCTAATGAAAAACTGTTTTTT. Amino acid sequence: CASSRLTGANEKLFF.